One and the same sample provided the 13 T cell receptor beta chains below, sequenced in a study of graft-versus-host responses after intestinal transplantation. The antigens these receptors bind are not known. Method: immunoSEQ multiplex PCR; TCRdb's copy keeps in-frame clones and lacks some. Of about 110,000 clones listed, 90% to 95% are singletons. The sample in question was unstimulated CD8+ T cells sorted from spleen or lymph node cells, obtained before transplant. These receptors all come from a human donor who was the organ donor for an intestinal transplant.

This chain connects TRBV30 to TRBJ1-1, with a weak D call TRBD1 (5 bases). Germline CDR1 GTSNPN, CDR2 SVGIG (reference sequence). CDR3 size: 12 residues. Trimming removed 3 bases at V and 6 bases at J, with 11 bases between. CDR3 loop: CAWSHRGAEAFF. The CDR3 bases are TGTGCCTGGAGCCATCGGGGCGCTGAAGCTTTCTTT.

This rearrangement joins TRBV10-3 to TRBJ2-7; D possibly corresponds to TRBD2 (6 bases). Trimming took off 6 bases at V and 0 bases at J, with 12 bases between the two ends. Germline CDR1 reads ENHRY; CDR2 reads SYGVKD. The CDR3 sequence is 14 residues long. As DNA, the CDR3 is TGTGCCATCAGATCTCTGACTAGCTCCTACGAGCAGTACTTC. It specifies CAIRSLTSSYEQYF.

The gene calls are TRBV28 and TRBJ1-2; 7 bases map to TRBD1. Germline CDR1 MDHEN, CDR2 SYDVKM. After removal of 2 bases from V and 6 bases from J, the junction contained 12 bases not matched to a gene. This CDR3 region has 16 residues. The CDR3 nucleotides are TGTGCCAGCAGTTTAGCCTCCGGACAGGTGGGAAATGGCTACACCTTC. Its translation: CASSLASGQVGNGYTF.

This rearrangement joins TRBV12-5 to TRBJ2-2; perhaps TRBD2 as D (6 bases). Germline V gives CDR1 LGHNT, CDR2 FRNRAP. Trimming took 4 bases from V and 6 from J, leaving 15 bases between them. The CDR3 is 15 amino acids. The CDR3 protein is CASGWGFGGAGELFF. CDR3 DNA: TGTGCTAGTGGTTGGGGCTTCGGAGGGGCCGGGGAGCTGTTTTTT. Full variable domain (remainder filled in from reference TRBV12-5 and TRBJ2-2): DARVTQTPRHKVTEMGQEVTMRCQPILGHNTVFWYRQTMMQGLELLAYFRNRAPLDDSGMPKDRFSAEMPDATLATLKIQPSEPRDSAVYFCASGWGFGGAGELFFGEGSRLTVL.

With respect to this clone: Sequence at one end of the junction differs from germline and may be a read error. The CDR3 nucleotides are TGTGCCGGCAGTTTAACAGGGGGCTCTGGCTACACCTTC. It translates to CAGSLTGGSGYTF. The genes are TRBV27 and TRBJ1-2; 9 bases map to TRBD1. This CDR3 has 13 residues. Germline V CDR1 and CDR2: MNHEY, SMNVEV (reference sequence).

This clone was observed a single time. This rearrangement joins TRBV2 to TRBJ2-7, with D hard to call. Trimming took 6 bases from V and 6 from J, leaving 9 bases between them. The CDR3 runs to 11 residues. Per germline, CDR1 SNHLY and CDR2 FYNNEI. Here the CDR3 reads CASSPLGEQYF. CDR3 DNA: TGTGCCAGCAGCCCGTTGGGCGAGCAGTACTTC.

The chain is built from TRBV6-6 and TRBJ2-2, with D hard to call. V lost 0 bases, J lost 5 bases, and 7 bases lay in between. The CDR3 has 14 residues. Germline CDR1 reads MNHNY; CDR2 reads SVGAGI (reference sequence). In DNA form, the CDR3 reads TGTGCCAGCAGTTACTCTTACCGTACCGGGGAGCTGTTTTTT. This sequence encodes CASSYSYRTGELFF.

The CDR3 loop reads CSVDGLFGGGEQYF. The DNA of the CDR3 is TGCAGCGTTGACGGCCTTTTTGGGGGGGGCGAGCAGTACTTC. The J gene is TRBJ2-7, the V gene TRBV29-1; 7 bases fit TRBD2. CDR1 and CDR2 (germline): SQVTM, ANQGSEA. The V segment lost 3 bases and the J segment 6 bases; nucleotides outside the gene matches: 11. The CDR3 sequence is 14 residues long.

This chain uses TRBV9 with TRBJ2-1; no firm D call. The CDR3 length is 12 residues. The V end lost 3 bases, the J end lost 8 bases, and 9 bases lay between the germline ends. Per the germline V gene, CDR1 is SGDLS and CDR2 is YYNGEE. This chain's CDR3 is CASSAVADEQFF. CDR3 sequence (DNA): TGTGCCAGCAGCGCCGTCGCAGATGAGCAGTTCTTC.

The J gene is TRBJ2-2, the V gene TRBV10-1; the D is unclear. Trimming took off 3 bases at V and 2 bases at J, with 1 base between the two ends. Germline V gives CDR1 WNHNN, CDR2 SYGVQD (reference sequence). The CDR3 spans 12 residues. The CDR3 sequence: CASSENTGELFF. CDR3 bases: TGCGCCAGCAGTGAAAACACCGGGGAGCTGTTTTTT.

Here the CDR3 reads CASSPRTGGYEQYF. The CDR3 nucleotides are TGTGCCAGCAGTCCACGGACAGGGGGCTACGAGCAGTACTTC. The chain recombines TRBV27 with TRBJ2-7, with 10 bases aligning to TRBD1. The CDR3 totals 14 residues. CDR1 is MNHEY, CDR2 SMNVEV, per germline (reference sequence). Unmatched junction bases numbered 4, after V lost 5 bases and J lost 3 bases.

The chain is built from TRBV19 and TRBJ2-1, with D perhaps matching TRBD1 or TRBD2 (5 bases each). The CDR3 spans 14 residues. Between the trimmed V and J ends, which lost 7 bases and 3 bases, there was a span of 13 bases. The germline gives CDR1 LNHDA, CDR2 SQIVND (reference sequence). CDR3 loop: CASMGPGLYNEQFF. CDR3 coding DNA: TGTGCCAGTATGGGACCCGGGCTCTACAATGAGCAGTTCTTC.

The J gene is TRBJ2-7, the V gene TRBV7-9; unclear D gene. The V end lost 8 bases, the J end lost 0 bases, and 11 bases lay between the germline ends. This CDR3 contains 13 residues. Per germline, CDR1 SEHNR and CDR2 FQNEAQ (reference sequence). DNA of the CDR3: TGTGCCAGCGTTGGCAATCCCTCCTACGAGCAGTACTTC. Its protein product is CASVGNPSYEQYF.